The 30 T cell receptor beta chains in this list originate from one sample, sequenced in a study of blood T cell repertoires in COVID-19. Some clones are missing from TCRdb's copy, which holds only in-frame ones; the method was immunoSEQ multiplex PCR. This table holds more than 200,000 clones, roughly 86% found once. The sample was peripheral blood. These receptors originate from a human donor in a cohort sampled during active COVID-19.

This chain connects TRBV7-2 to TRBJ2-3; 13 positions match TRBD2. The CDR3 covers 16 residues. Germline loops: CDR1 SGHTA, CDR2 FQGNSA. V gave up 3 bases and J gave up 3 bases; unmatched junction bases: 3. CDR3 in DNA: TGTGCCAGCAGCTTGATACTAGCGGGGGGGACAGATACGCAGTATTTT. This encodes CASSLILAGGTDTQYF.

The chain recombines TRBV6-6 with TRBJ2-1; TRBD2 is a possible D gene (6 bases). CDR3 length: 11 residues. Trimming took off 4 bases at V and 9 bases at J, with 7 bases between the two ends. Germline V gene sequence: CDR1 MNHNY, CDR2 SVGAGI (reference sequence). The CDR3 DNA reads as TGTGCCAGCAGTTTTAGCGGTGAGCAGTTCTTC. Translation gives CASSFSGEQFF.

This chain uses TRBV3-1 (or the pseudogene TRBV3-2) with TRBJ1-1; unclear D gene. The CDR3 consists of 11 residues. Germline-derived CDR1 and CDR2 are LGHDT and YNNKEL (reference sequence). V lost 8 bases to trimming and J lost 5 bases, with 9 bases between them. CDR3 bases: TGTGCCAGCGGGTTCGGGACTGAAGCTTTCTTT. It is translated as CASGFGTEAFF.

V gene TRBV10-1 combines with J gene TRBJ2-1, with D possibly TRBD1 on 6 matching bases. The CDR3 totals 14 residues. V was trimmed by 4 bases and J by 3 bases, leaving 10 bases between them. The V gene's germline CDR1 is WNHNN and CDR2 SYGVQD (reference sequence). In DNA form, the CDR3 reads TGCGCCAGCAGTGCCTCGGGACACTACAATGAGCAGTTCTTC. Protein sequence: CASSASGHYNEQFF.

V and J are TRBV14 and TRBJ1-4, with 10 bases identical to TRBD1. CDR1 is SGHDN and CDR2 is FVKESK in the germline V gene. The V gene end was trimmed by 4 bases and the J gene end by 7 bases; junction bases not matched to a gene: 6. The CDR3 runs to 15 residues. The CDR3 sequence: CASSPMGQGPEKLFF. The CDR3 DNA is TGTGCCAGCAGCCCAATGGGACAGGGGCCTGAAAAACTGTTTTTT.

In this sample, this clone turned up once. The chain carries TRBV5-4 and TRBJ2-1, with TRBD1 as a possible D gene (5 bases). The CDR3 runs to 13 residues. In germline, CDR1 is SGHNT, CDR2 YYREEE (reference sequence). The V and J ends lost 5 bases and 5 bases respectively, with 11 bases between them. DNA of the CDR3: TGTGCCAGCAGTAGACAACAGGACAATGAGCAGTTCTTC. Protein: CASSRQQDNEQFF. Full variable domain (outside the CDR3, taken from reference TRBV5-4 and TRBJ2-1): ETGVTQSPTHLIKTRGQQVTLRCSSQSGHNTVSWYQQALGQGPQFIFQYYREEENGRGNFPPRFSGLQFPNYSSELNVNALELDDSALYLCASSRQQDNEQFFGPGTRLTVL.

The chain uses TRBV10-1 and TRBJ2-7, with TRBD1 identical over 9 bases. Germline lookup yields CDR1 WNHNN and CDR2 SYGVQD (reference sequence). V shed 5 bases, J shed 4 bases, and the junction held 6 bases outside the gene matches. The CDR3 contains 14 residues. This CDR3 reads CASSWTGEPYEQYF. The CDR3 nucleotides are TGCGCCAGCAGTTGGACAGGGGAACCTTACGAGCAGTACTTC.

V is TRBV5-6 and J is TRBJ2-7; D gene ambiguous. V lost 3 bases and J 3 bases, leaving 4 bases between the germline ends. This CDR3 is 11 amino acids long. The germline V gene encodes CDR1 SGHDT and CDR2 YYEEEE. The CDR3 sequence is CASSSYYEQYF. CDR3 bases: TGTGCCAGCAGCTCGTACTACGAGCAGTACTTC. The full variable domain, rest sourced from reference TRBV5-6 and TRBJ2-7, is DAGVTQSPTHLIKTRGQQVTLRCSPKSGHDTVSWYQQALGQGPQFIFQYYEEEERQRGNFPDRFSGHQFPNYSSELNVNALLLGDSALYLCASSSYYEQYFGPGTRLTVT.

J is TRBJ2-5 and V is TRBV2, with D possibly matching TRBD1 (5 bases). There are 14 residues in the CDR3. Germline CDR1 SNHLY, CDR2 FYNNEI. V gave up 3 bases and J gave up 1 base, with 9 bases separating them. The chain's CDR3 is CASSDDQGQETQYF. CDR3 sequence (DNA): TGTGCCAGCAGTGACGATCAGGGCCAAGAGACCCAGTACTTC.

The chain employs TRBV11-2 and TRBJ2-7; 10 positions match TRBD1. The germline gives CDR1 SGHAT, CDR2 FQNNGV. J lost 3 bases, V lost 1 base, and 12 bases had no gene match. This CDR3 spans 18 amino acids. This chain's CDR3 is CASSLVGTGAKGNYEQYF. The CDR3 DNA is TGTGCCAGCAGCTTAGTGGGGACAGGGGCGAAAGGAAACTACGAGCAGTACTTC.

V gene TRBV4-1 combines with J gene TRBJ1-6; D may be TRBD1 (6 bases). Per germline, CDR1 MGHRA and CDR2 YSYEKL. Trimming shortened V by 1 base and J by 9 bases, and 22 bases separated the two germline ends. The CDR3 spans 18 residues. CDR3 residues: CASSQVWGVGQQGSPLHF. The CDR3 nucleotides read TGCGCCAGCAGCCAAGTTTGGGGAGTCGGACAGCAGGGTTCACCCCTCCACTTT.

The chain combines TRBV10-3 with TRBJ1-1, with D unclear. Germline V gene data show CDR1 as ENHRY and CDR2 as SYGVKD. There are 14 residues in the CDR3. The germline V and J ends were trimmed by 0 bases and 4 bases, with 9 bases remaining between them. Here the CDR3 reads CAISESPMSTEAFF. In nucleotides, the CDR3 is TGTGCCATCAGTGAGTCCCCTATGAGCACTGAAGCTTTCTTT.

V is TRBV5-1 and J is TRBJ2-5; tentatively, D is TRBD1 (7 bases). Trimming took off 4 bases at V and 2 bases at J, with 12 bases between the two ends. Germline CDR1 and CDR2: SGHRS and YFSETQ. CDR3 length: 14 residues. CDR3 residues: CASSPGGQQETQYF. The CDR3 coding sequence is TGCGCCAGCAGCCCAGGGGGGCAGCAAGAGACCCAGTACTTC.

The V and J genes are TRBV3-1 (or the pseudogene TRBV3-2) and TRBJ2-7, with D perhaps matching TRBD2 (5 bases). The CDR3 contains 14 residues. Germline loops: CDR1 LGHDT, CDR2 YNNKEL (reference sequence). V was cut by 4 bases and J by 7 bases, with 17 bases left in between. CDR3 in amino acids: CASSPPSGPLEQYF. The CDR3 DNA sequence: TGTGCCAGCAGCCCCCCCAGCGGACCTTTAGAGCAGTACTTC.

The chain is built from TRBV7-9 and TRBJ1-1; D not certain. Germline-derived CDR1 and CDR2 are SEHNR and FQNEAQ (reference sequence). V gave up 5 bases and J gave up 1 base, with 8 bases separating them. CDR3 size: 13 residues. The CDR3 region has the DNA TGTGCCAGCAGCCCCACAGAGAACACTGAAGCTTTCTTT. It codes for CASSPTENTEAFF.

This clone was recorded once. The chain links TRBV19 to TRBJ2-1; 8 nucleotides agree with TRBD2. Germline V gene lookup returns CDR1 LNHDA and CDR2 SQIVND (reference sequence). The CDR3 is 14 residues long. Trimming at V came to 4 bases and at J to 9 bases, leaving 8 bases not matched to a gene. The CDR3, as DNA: TGTGCCAGTAGTAGTGGACTAGCCACAAGTGAGCAGTTCTTC. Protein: CASSSGLATSEQFF.

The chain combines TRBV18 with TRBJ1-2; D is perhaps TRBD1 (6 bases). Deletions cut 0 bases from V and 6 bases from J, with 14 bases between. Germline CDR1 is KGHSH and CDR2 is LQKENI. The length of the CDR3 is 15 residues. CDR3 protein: CASSPPGGAGDGYTF. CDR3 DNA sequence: TGTGCCAGCTCACCACCGGGGGGGGCAGGTGATGGCTACACCTTC.

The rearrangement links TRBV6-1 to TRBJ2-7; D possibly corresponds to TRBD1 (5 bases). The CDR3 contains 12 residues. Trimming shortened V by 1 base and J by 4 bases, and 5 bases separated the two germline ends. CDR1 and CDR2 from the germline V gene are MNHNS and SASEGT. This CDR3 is CASSEDRYEQYF. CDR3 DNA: TGTGCCAGCAGTGAAGACAGGTACGAGCAGTACTTC.

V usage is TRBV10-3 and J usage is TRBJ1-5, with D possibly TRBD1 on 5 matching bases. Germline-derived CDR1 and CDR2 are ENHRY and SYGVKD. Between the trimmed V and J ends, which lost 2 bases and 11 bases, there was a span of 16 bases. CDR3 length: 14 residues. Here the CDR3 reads CAISERGDWGSQHF. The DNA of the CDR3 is TGTGCCATCAGTGAGCGTGGGGACTGGGGGTCCCAGCATTTT.

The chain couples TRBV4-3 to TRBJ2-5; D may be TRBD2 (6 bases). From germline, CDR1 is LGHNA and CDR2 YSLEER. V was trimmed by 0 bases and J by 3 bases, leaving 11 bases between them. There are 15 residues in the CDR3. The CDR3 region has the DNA TGCGCCAGCAGCCAAGAACGGACGGGGGAAGAGACCCAGTACTTC. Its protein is CASSQERTGEETQYF.

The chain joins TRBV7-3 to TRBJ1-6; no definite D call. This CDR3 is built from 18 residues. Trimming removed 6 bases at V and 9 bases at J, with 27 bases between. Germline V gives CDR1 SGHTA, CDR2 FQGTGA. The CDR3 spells CASSSTGFRAIVSSPLHF. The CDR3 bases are TGTGCCAGCAGTTCTACCGGGTTCAGAGCCATCGTCAGTTCACCCCTCCACTTT.

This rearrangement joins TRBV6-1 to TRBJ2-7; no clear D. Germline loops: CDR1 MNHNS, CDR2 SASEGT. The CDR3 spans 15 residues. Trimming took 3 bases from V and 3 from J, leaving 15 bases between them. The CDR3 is CASSDFYTKSYEQYF. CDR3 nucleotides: TGTGCCAGCAGTGATTTCTATACCAAGAGCTACGAGCAGTACTTC.

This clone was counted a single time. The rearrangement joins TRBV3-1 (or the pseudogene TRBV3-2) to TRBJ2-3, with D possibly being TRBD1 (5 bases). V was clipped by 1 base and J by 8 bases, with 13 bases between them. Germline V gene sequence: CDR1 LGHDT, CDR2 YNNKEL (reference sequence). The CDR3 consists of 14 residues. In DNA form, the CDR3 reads TGTGCCAGCAGCCAAGGTCGGAGCCAGGGTACGCAGTATTTT. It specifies CASSQGRSQGTQYF.

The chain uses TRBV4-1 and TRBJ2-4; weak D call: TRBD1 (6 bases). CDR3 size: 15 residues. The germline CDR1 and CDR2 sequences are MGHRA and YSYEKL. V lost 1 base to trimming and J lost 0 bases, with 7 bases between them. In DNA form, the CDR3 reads TGCGCCAGCAGCCAAGGCAGGGGAGCCAAAAACATTCAGTACTTC. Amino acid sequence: CASSQGRGAKNIQYF.

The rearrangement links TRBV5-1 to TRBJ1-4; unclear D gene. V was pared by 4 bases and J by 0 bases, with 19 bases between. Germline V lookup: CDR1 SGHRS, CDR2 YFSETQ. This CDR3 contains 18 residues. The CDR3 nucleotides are TGCGCCAGCAGCCCGGGTCTCCAGCCGGAGCCAACTAATGAAAAACTGTTTTTT. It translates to CASSPGLQPEPTNEKLFF. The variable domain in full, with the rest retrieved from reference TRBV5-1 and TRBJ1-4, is KAGVTQTPRYLIKTRGQQVTLSCSPISGHRSVSWYQQTPGQGLQFLFEYFSETQRNKGNFPGRFSGRQFSNSRSEMNVSTLELGDSALYLCASSPGLQPEPTNEKLFFGSGTQLSVL.

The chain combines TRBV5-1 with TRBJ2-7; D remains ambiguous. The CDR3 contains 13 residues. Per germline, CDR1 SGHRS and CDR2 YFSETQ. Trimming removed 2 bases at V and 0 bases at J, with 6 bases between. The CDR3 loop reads CASSLRYSYEQYF. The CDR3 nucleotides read TGCGCCAGCAGCTTACGGTACTCCTACGAGCAGTACTTC.

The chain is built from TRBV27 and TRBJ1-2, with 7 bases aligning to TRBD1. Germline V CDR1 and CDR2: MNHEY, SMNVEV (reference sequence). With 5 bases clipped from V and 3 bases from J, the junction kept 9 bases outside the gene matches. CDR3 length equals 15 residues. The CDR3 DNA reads TGTGCCAGCAGTGGCAGGGACAGCTTGGACTATGGCTACACCTTC. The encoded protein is CASSGRDSLDYGYTF.

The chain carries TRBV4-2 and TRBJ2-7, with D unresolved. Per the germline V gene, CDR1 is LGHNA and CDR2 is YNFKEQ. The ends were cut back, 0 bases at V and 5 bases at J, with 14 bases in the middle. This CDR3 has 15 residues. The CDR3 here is CASSQDKAGFNEQYF. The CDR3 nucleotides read TGTGCCAGCAGCCAAGATAAGGCAGGATTTAACGAGCAGTACTTC.

Here the CDR3 reads CASSHDNYEQYF. CDR3 DNA sequence: TGTGCCAGCAGCCATGACAACTACGAGCAGTACTTC. The rearrangement links TRBV3-1 (or the pseudogene TRBV3-2) to TRBJ2-7, with no clear D. V dropped 3 bases and J dropped 3 bases, with 6 bases sitting between them. The CDR3 length is 12 residues. Germline V gene data show CDR1 as LGHDT and CDR2 as YNNKEL (reference sequence).

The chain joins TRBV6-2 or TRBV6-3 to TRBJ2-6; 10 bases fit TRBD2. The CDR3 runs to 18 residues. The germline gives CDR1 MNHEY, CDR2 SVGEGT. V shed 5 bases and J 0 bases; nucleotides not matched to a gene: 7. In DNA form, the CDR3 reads TGTGCCAGCAGTCCGGGACTAGCGCCTTACTCTGGGGCCAACGTCCTGACTTTC. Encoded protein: CASSPGLAPYSGANVLTF.